This T cell receptor beta chain was profiled in a study of blood T cell repertoires in COVID-19. About the study: Whether acute or convalescent, the COVID-19 samples came from the United States, Italy and Spain. Sample material is recorded as cDNA or gDNA derived from T cells, B-cell-depleted T cells, or PBMCs.

Clones were read by immunoSEQ multiplex PCR, and TCRdb kept only the in-frame ones, dropping some. The table lists 150,000 to 200,000 clones, more than 85% of them singletons, with approximately 0.5% in the top ten. The source material was peripheral blood. This clonotype was obtained from a man aged 60-69 years with COVID-19, enrolled during active disease.

CDR3 DNA sequence: TGTGCCAGCAGTTTACTTCAGGGGCCGGCTTTCTTT. Encoded protein: CASSLLQGPAFF. The chain has TRBV28 and TRBJ1-1; maybe TRBD1 (6 bases). Trimming took 2 bases from V and 11 from J, leaving 12 bases between them. The CDR3 loop spans 12 amino acids. Germline CDR1 is MDHEN and CDR2 is SYDVKM.